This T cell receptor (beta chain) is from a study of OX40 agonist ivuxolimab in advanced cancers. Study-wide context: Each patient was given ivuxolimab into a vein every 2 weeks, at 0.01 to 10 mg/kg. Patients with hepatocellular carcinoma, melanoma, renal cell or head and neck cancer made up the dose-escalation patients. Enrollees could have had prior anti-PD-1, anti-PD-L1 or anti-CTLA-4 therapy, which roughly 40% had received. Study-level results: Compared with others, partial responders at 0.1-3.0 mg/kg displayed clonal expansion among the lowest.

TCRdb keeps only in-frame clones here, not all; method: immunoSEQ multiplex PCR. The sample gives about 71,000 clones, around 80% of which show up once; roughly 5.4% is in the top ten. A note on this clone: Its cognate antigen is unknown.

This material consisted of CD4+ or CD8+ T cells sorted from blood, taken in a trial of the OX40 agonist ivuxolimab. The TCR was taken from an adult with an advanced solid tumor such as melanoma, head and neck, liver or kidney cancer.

CDR3 DNA: TGTGCCAGCTCACCACAGGGGAACACTGAAGCTTTCTTT. Its protein product is CASSPQGNTEAFF. This chain uses TRBV18 with TRBJ1-1; no firm D call. CDR1 is KGHSH and CDR2 is LQKENI in the germline V gene. The CDR3 spans 13 residues. V was shortened by 1 base and J by 1 base, with 4 bases between the two germline ends.